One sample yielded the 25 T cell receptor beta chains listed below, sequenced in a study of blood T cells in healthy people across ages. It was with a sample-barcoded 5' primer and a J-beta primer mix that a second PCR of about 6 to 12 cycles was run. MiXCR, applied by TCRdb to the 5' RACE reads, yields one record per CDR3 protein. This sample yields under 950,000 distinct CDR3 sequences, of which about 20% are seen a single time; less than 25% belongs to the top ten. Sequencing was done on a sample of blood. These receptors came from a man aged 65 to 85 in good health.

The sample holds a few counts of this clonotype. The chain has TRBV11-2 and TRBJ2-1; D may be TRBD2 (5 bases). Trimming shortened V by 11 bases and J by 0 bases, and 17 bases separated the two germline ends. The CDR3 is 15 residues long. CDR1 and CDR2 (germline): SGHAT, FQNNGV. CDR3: CAEGWRPRSYNEQFF. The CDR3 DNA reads TGTGCCGAGGGCTGGCGACCCCGCTCCTACAATGAGCAGTTCTTC.

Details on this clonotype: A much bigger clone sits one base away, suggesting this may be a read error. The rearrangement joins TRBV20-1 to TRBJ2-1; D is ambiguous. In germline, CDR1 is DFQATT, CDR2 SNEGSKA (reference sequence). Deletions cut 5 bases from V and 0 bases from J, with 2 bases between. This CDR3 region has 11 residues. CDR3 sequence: CSAGSYNEQFF. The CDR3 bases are TGCAGTGCTGGCTCCTACAATGAGCAGTTCTTC.

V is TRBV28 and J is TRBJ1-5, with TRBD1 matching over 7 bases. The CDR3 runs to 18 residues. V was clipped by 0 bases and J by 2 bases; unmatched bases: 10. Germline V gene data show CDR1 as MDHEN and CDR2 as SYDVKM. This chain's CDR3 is CASSLWLFRDSRNQPQHF. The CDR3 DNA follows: TGTGCCAGCAGTTTATGGCTTTTCCGGGACAGTCGCAATCAGCCCCAGCATTTT. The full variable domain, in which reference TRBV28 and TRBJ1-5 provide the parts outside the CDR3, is DVKVTQSSRYLVKRTGEKVFLECVQDMDHENMFWYRQDPGLGLRLIYFSYDVKMKEKGDIPEGYSVSREKKERFSLILESASTNQTSMYLCASSLWLFRDSRNQPQHFGDGTRLSIL.

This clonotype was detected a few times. DNA of the CDR3: TGTGCCAGCAGCCAAAGAGACTCAGACAATGAGCAGTTCTTC. It codes for CASSQRDSDNEQFF. The chain is built from TRBV3-1 and TRBJ2-1; D gene unclear. Germline-derived CDR1 and CDR2 are LGHDT and YNNKEL (reference sequence). V shed 2 bases and J shed 5 bases, with 10 bases lying between them. This CDR3 comprises 14 residues.

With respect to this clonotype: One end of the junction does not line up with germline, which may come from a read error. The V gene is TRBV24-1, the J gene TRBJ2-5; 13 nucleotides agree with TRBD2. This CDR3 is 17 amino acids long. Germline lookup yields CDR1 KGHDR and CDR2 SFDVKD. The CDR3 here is CATSDPTSGRAYETQHF. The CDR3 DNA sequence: TGTGCCACCAGTGATCCCACTAGCGGGAGGGCATATGAGACCCAGCACTTC.

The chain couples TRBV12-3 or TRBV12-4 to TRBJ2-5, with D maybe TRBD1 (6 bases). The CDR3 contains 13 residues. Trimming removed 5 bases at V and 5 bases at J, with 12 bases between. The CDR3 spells CASSNRALETQYF. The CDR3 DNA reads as TGTGCCAGCAGTAACAGGGCTTTGGAGACCCAGTACTTC.

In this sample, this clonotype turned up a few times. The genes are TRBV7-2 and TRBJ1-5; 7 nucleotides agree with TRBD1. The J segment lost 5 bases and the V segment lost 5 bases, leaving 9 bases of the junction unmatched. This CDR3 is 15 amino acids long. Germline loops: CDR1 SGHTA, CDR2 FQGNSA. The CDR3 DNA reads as TGTGCCAGCAGCCGCGGACAGGCGCGAGATCAGCCCCAGCATTTT. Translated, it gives CASSRGQARDQPQHF.

CDR3 nucleotides: TGTGCCAGCAGCCCCCGGGGAGGGGCTTTAACTAATGAAAAACTGTTTTTT. Translation: CASSPRGGALTNEKLFF. The genes are TRBV7-2 and TRBJ1-4; perhaps TRBD1 as D (5 bases). The CDR3 spans 17 residues. V was clipped by 5 bases and J by 1 base, with 17 bases between them. Germline V gives CDR1 SGHTA, CDR2 FQGNSA.

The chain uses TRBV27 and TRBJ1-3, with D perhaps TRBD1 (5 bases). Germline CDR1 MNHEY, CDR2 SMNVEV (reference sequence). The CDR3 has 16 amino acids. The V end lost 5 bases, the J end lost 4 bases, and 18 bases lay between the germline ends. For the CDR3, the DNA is TGTGCCAGCAGTGCCAAGACCCCCTCAGGGGGAAACACCATATATTTT. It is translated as CASSAKTPSGGNTIYF.

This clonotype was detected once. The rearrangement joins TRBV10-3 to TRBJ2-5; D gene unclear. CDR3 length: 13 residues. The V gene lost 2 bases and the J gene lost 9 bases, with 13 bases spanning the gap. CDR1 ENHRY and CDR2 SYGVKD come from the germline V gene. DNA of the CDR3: TGTGCCATCAGTGAGAGGCAGGCTGATTCCCAGTACTTC. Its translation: CAISERQADSQYF.

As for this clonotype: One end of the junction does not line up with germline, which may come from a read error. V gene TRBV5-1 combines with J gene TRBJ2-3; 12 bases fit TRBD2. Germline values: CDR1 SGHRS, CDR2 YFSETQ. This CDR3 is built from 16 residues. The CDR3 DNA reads TGCGCCAGCAGCGACGAACTAGCGGGGGGCGCAGATACGCGGTATTTT. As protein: CASSDELAGGADTRYF.

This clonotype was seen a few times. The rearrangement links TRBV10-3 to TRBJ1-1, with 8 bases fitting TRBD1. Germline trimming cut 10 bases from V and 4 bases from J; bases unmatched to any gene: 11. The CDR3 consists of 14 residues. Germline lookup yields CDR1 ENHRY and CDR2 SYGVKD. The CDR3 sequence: CATRPGQAVTEAFF. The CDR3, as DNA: TGTGCCACCAGGCCGGGACAGGCGGTCACTGAAGCTTTCTTT.

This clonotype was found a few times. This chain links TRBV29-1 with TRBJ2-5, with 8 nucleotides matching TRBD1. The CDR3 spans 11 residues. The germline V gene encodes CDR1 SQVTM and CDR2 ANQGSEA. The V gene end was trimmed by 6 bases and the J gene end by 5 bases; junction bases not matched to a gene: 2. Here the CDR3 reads CSVRGRETQYF. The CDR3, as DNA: TGCAGCGTCAGGGGGCGGGAGACCCAGTACTTC.

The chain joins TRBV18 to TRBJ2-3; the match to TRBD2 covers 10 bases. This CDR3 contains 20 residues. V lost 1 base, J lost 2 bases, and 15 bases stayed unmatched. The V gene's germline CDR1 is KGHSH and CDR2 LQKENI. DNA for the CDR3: TGTGCCAGCTCACCACTCCAGGTTAGCGGGAGGAGGCTTAACACAGATACGCAGTATTTT. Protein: CASSPLQVSGRRLNTDTQYF.

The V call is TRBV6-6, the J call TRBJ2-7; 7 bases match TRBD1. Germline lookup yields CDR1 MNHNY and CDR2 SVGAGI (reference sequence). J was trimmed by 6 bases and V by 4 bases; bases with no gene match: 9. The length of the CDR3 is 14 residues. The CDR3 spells CASSSETGFAEQYF. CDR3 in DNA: TGTGCCAGCAGTTCCGAGACAGGGTTCGCCGAGCAGTACTTC.

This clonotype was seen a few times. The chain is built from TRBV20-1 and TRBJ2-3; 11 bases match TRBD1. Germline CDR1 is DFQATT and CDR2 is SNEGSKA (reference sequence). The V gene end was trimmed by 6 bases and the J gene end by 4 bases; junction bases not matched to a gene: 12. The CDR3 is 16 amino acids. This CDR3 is CSAALWTGGRSDTQYF. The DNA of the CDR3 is TGCAGTGCCGCTTTGTGGACAGGGGGCAGGTCAGATACGCAGTATTTT.

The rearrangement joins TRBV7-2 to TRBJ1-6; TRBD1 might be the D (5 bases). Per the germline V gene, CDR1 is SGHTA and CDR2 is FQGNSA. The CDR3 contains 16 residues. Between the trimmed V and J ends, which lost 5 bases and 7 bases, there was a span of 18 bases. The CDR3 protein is CASSKRGAGNNSPLHF. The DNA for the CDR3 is TGTGCCAGCAGCAAAAGAGGGGCAGGAAACAATTCACCCCTCCACTTT.

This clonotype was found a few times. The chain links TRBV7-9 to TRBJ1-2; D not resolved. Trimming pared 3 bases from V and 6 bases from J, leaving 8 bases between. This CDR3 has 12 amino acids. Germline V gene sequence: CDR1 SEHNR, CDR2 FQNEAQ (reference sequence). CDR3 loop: CASSFWGDGYTF. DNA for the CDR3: TGTGCCAGCAGCTTTTGGGGTGATGGCTACACCTTC.

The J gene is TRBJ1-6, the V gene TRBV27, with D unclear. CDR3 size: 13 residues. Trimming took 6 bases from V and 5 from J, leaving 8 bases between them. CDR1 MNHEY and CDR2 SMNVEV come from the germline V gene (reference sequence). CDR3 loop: CASRRNHNSPLHF. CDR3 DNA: TGTGCCAGCAGACGAAATCATAATTCACCCCTCCACTTT.

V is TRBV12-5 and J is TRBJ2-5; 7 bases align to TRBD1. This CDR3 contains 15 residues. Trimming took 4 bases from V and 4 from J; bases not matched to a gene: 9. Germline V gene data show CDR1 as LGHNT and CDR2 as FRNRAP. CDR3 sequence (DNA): TGTGCTAGTGGTTCAGGGACAGACGCCCGAGAGACCCAGTACTTC. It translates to CASGSGTDARETQYF.

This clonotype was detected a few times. CDR3 region: CATSRDGGQPQHF. The CDR3 bases are TGTGCCACCAGCAGAGATGGGGGTCAGCCCCAGCATTTT. The chain couples TRBV15 to TRBJ1-5, with D perhaps TRBD1 (5 bases). Germline values: CDR1 LNHNV, CDR2 YYDKDF (reference sequence). Trimming took 0 bases from V and 6 from J, leaving 6 bases between them. The CDR3 is 13 amino acids.

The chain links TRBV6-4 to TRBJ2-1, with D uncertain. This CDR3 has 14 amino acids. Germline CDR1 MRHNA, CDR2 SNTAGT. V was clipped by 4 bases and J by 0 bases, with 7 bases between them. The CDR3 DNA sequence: TGTGCCAGCAGTGGCGCGCCCTCCTACAATGAGCAGTTCTTC. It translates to CASSGAPSYNEQFF.

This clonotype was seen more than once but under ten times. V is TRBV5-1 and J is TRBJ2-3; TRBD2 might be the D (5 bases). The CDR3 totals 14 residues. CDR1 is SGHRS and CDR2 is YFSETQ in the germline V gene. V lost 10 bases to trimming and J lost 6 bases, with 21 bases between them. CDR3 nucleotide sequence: TGCGCCGGACGGACTGGTACAGAGGTGGATACGCAGTATTTT. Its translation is CAGRTGTEVDTQYF.

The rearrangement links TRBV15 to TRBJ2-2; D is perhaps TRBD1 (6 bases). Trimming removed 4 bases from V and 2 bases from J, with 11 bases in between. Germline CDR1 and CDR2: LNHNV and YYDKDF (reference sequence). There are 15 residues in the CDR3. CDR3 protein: CATSTLGGNTGELFF. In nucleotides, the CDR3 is TGTGCCACCAGCACTTTAGGGGGTAACACCGGGGAGCTGTTTTTT.

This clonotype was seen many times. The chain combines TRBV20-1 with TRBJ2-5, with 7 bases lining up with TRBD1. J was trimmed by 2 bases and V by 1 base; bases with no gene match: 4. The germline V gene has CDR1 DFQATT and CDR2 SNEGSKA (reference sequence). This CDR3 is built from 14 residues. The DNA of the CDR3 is TGCAGTGCTAGAGTCTGGGACAGACAAGAGACCCAGTACTTC. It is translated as CSARVWDRQETQYF.